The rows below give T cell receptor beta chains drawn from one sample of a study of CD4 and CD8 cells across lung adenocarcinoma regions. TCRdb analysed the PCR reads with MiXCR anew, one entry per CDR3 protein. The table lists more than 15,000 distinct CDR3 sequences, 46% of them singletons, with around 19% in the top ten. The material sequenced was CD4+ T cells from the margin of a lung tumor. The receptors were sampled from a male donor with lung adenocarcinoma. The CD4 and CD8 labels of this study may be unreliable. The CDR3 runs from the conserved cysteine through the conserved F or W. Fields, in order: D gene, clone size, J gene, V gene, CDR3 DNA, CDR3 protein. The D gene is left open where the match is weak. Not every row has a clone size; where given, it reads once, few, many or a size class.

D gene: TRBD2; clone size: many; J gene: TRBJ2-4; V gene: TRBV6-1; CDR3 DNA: TGTGCCAGCAGTGAAAGACGGGAGGGCCAGCAGTACTTC; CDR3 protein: CASSERREGQQYF
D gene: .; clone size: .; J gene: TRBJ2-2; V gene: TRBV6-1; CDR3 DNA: TGTGCCAGGAGCCTCCAGTCTGGAAGCCCCGATGCGCAGTTTTTT; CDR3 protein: CARSLQSGSPDAQFF
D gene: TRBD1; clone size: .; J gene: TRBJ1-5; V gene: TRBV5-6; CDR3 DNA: TGTGCCAGCAGCCTCGGGTGGTCAGGGGGCAGCAGCAATCAGCCCCAGCATTTT; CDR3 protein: CASSLGWSGGSSNQPQHF
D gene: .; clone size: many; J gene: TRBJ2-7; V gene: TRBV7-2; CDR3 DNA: TGTGCCAGCAGCTTAGTCGGCAGGATGGGCGAGCAGTACTTC; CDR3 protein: CASSLVGRMGEQYF
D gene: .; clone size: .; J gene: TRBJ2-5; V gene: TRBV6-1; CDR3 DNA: TGTGCGGGGAGTGTGAGCAGTGGCCCAGAGACCCAGTACTTC; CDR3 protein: CAGSVSSGPETQYF
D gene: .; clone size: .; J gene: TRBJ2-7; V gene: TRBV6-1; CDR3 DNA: TGTGCCAGCAGTGAAGGGGGGGACACCACCTACGAGCAGTACTTC; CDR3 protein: CASSEGGDTTYEQYF
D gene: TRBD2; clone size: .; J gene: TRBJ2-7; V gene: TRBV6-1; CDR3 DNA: TGTGCCAGCGGTAAGAGGCGGGAGGGCTACCACGAGCAGTACTTC; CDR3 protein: CASGKRREGYHEQYF
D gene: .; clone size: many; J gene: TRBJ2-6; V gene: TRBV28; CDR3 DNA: TGTGCCAGCAGCTGGGGCGAGTCCTCTGGGGCCAACGTCCTGACTTTC; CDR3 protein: CASSWGESSGANVLTF
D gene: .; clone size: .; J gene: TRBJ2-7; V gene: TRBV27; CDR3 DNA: TGTGCCAGCAGTTTAGTCTGGGGCCAGTTCTACGAGCAGTACTTC; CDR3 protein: CASSLVWGQFYEQYF
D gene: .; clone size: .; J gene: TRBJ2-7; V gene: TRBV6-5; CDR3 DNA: TGTGCCGGCGGGTACTGTGGCCGTGACAAAGATACGCAGTACTTC; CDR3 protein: CAGGYCGRDKDTQYF
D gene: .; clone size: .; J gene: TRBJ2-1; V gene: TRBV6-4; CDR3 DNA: TGTGCCAGCAGTGTCGGCGGGGGCACCTACAATGAGCAGTTCTTC; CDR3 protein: CASSVGGGTYNEQFF
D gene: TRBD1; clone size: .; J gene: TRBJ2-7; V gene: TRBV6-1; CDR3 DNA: TGTGTCAGCTTCGCCTCGGGACAGGGAAGGAGATGGGTCGACTACGAGCAGTACTTC; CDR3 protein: CVSFASGQGRRWVDYEQYF
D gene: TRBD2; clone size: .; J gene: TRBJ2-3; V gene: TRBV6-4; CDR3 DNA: TGTGCCAGCGGTGTTGGAGCGGGAGCCAAAGACATTCAGTATTTT; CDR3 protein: CASGVGAGAKDIQYF
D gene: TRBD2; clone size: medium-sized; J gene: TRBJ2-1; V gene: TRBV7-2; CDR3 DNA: TGTGCCAGCAGCTTAGGTCGAGAGGCGGGAGGTTCCTACAATGAGCAGTTCTTC; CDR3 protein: CASSLGREAGGSYNEQFF
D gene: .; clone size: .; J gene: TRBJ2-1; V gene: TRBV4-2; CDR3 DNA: TGTGCCAGCAGCAAGACCGGGACCGCCTACAATGAGCAGTTCTTC; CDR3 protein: CASSKTGTAYNEQFF
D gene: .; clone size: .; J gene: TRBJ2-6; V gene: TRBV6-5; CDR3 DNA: TGTGCCAGCAGTTATGGCTCCGTAGGGGCCAACGTCCTGACTTTC; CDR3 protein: CASSYGSVGANVLTF
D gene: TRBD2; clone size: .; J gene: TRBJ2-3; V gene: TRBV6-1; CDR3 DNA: TGTGCCAGCAGCCGGAGGGGAGCAGCGGGGGCCACCGGGGCGCAGTATTTT; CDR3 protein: CASSRRGAAGATGAQYF